Presented here are 17 T cell receptor beta chains from one specimen sequenced in a study of radiation and T cells in renal cell carcinoma (dated by TCRdb to about 2020). The intended sense of this specimen's time point label: tumor resected at nephrectomy. The treatment or condition label corresponds to: 15 Gy SBRT to primary tumor, nephrectomy 4 weeks later. Library prep was done by the immunoSEQ multiplex PCR assay. TCRdb holds this immuneACCESS table with in-frame rearrangements only. Some clones are missing; in checked studies, unresolved V genes explain under half, and the rest has no known cause. This sample gives more than 15,000 clones in total; less than 65% of them show up just once. The top ten hold approximately 10% of the sample. This material consisted of tumor tissue, taken from a patient whose treatment included radiotherapy and nephrectomy. The origin of the receptors is a man between 45 and 60 years old with renal cell carcinoma.

This clone was seen a few times. CDR3 protein: CASSQDRGGSGANVLTF. For the CDR3, the DNA is TGTGCCAGCAGCCAAGATCGGGGGGGCTCTGGGGCCAACGTCCTGACTTTC. V is TRBV4-2 and J is TRBJ2-6, with TRBD2 identical over 8 bases. Germline trimming cut 0 bases from V and 0 bases from J; bases unmatched to any gene: 1. The germline CDR1 and CDR2 sequences are LGHNA and YNFKEQ. The CDR3 consists of 17 residues.

This clone is deemed medium-sized. The rearrangement joins TRBV30 to TRBJ2-1; D remains ambiguous. From germline, CDR1 is GTSNPN and CDR2 SVGIG (reference sequence). The ends were cut back, 0 bases at V and 5 bases at J, with 17 bases in the middle. The CDR3 consists of 16 residues. For the CDR3, the DNA is TGTGCCTGGAGTGTACTCGGCCAGACCAGCCACAATGAGCAGTTCTTC. As protein: CAWSVLGQTSHNEQFF.

J is TRBJ1-3 and V is TRBV7-2; 7 bases map to TRBD1. Germline V CDR1 and CDR2: SGHTA, FQGNSA. Germline trimming cut 5 bases from V and 2 bases from J; bases unmatched to any gene: 9. The CDR3 runs 16 residues. The CDR3 spells CASSPPGGRAGNTIYF. The DNA for the CDR3 is TGTGCCAGCAGCCCGCCAGGGGGGAGGGCTGGAAACACCATATATTTT.

The rearrangement joins TRBV25-1 to TRBJ1-1; D is perhaps TRBD1 (5 bases). CDR3 size: 14 residues. CDR1 is MGHDK and CDR2 is SYGVNS in the germline V gene. Trimming stripped 5 bases from V and 4 bases from J, with 14 bases between. The chain's CDR3 is CASSIRSGGTEAFF. The CDR3 DNA follows: TGTGCCAGCAGTATACGCTCCGGGGGCACTGAAGCTTTCTTT.

CDR3: CASNQQGENTEAFF. In DNA form, the CDR3 reads TGTGCCAGTAACCAACAAGGGGAGAACACTGAAGCTTTCTTT. This sequence joins TRBV19 and TRBJ1-1; TRBD1 is a possible D gene (5 bases). Trimming pared 7 bases from V and 1 base from J, leaving 13 bases between. Looked up from germline, CDR1 is LNHDA and CDR2 is SQIVND (reference sequence). This CDR3 contains 14 residues.

The rearrangement joins TRBV6-5 to TRBJ1-1; D not resolved. The germline V gene encodes CDR1 MNHEY and CDR2 SVGAGI. Trimming removed 4 bases from V and 3 bases from J, with 9 bases in between. The CDR3 covers 13 residues. The CDR3 DNA sequence: TGTGCCAGCAGTTTAAATTCCGACACTGAAGCTTTCTTT. Protein product: CASSLNSDTEAFF.

The CDR3 protein is CASSPPGPNYGYTF. CDR3 bases: TGTGCCAGCAGCCCCCCGGGCCCCAACTATGGCTACACCTTC. The chain employs TRBV7-9 and TRBJ1-2; D gene uncertain. V lost 5 bases and J lost 2, with 12 bases in between. The CDR3 extends over 14 amino acids. In germline, CDR1 is SEHNR, CDR2 FQNEAQ (reference sequence).

This chain connects TRBV5-1 to TRBJ2-1, with D maybe TRBD2 (5 bases). Germline V gene lookup returns CDR1 SGHRS and CDR2 YFSETQ. Trimming removed 0 bases from V and 8 bases from J, with 12 bases in between. There are 14 residues in the CDR3. CDR3 sequence: CASSLAQVEDEQFF. The CDR3 nucleotides read TGCGCCAGCAGCTTGGCCCAGGTGGAGGATGAGCAGTTCTTC.

This clone was picked up many times. The V gene is TRBV5-1, the J gene TRBJ1-4; TRBD1 might be the D (5 bases). V was clipped by 0 bases and J by 6 bases, with 15 bases between them. The CDR3 is 16 residues long. The germline CDR1 and CDR2 sequences are SGHRS and YFSETQ. The CDR3 DNA sequence: TGCGCCAGCAGCTTGGGTGTTGGGCAGGGACATGAAAAACTGTTTTTT. Translation gives CASSLGVGQGHEKLFF.

The chain couples TRBV9 to TRBJ1-3; 8 nucleotides agree with TRBD1. V was clipped by 0 bases and J by 0 bases; unmatched bases: 5. Germline CDR1 and CDR2: SGDLS and YYNGEE. The CDR3 is made up of 17 amino acids. The CDR3: CASSVALDRVSGNTIYF. The CDR3 DNA follows: TGTGCCAGCAGCGTAGCCCTGGACAGGGTCTCTGGAAACACCATATATTTT.

The chain couples TRBV5-6 to TRBJ2-3, with a possible D match to TRBD2 (6 bases). Looked up from germline, CDR1 is SGHDT and CDR2 is YYEEEE. The CDR3 is 17 residues long. V lost 0 bases and J 1 base, leaving 15 bases between the germline ends. Written as DNA, the CDR3 is TGTGCCAGCAGCTTGGACCCCGGGGGTCCTCGCACAGATACGCAGTATTTT. Encoded protein: CASSLDPGGPRTDTQYF.

The chain is built from TRBV7-9 and TRBJ2-7; possible D gene TRBD2, 5 bases. Germline V gene lookup returns CDR1 SEHNR and CDR2 FQNEAQ (reference sequence). Trimming stripped 5 bases from V and 5 bases from J, with 13 bases between. The CDR3 length is 13 residues. The CDR3 DNA sequence: TGTGCCAGCAGCCTGGCGGGTAAGGACGAGCAGTACTTC. As protein: CASSLAGKDEQYF.

This sequence joins TRBV5-4 and TRBJ1-2; tentative D call: TRBD1 (6 bases). Per the germline V gene, CDR1 is SGHNT and CDR2 is YYREEE (reference sequence). With 2 bases removed from V and 4 bases from J, the gap between germline ends came to 15 bases. CDR3 size: 15 residues. CDR3 amino acids: CASSLQGTGGYGYTF. The CDR3 region has the DNA TGTGCCAGCAGCTTACAGGGTACCGGCGGCTATGGCTACACCTTC.

The chain couples TRBV10-3 to TRBJ1-3, with D maybe TRBD1 (5 bases). This CDR3 has 15 residues. The ends were cut back, 3 bases at V and 4 bases at J, with 13 bases in the middle. CDR1 and CDR2 from the germline V gene are ENHRY and SYGVKD. CDR3 nucleotides: TGTGCCATCAGTGAAGCGGGAGGGGTCGGAAACACCATATATTTT. Its protein product is CAISEAGGVGNTIYF.

The chain uses TRBV5-6 and TRBJ2-3, with TRBD1 identical over 7 bases. V was pared by 5 bases and J by 1 base, with 7 bases of the junction left unmatched. The CDR3 has 15 residues. CDR1 and CDR2 (germline): SGHDT, YYEEEE. The chain's CDR3 is CASSLGTAGTDTQYF. CDR3 in DNA: TGTGCCAGCAGTCTCGGGACAGCGGGCACAGATACGCAGTATTTT.

V usage is TRBV6-5 and J usage is TRBJ1-5, with D possibly matching TRBD1 (5 bases). The CDR3 covers 13 residues. Per the germline V gene, CDR1 is MNHEY and CDR2 is SVGAGI. Trimming removed 6 bases at V and 10 bases at J, with 16 bases between. CDR3: CASRPGTRGPQHF. The CDR3 bases are TGTGCCAGCAGGCCCGGGACGCGGGGCCCCCAGCATTTT.

In this sample, this clone turned up once. The chain recombines TRBV25-1 with TRBJ1-2; a possible D gene is TRBD1 (6 bases). The germline CDR1 and CDR2 sequences are MGHDK and SYGVNS. The V end lost 3 bases, the J end lost 6 bases, and 20 bases lay between the germline ends. The CDR3 covers 16 residues. CDR3 amino acids: CASSDGYRVEFDGYTF. The CDR3, as DNA: TGTGCCAGCAGTGATGGTTACAGGGTTGAGTTTGATGGCTACACCTTC.